The clone carrying this T cell receptor (beta chain) came up many times. The data stem from a study of blood T cell repertoires in COVID-19. Original methodology: Reference gene primer amplification gave estimated nucleated cell counts. The method was immunoSEQ multiplex PCR; TCRdb's version includes in-frame clones alone and lacks a portion of them. The V and J calls and clone size are taken from that table; D and trimming were inferred from the DNA. The data hold about 100,000 clones, with approximately 80% observed a single time. Per germline, CDR1 SEHNR and CDR2 FQNEAQ (reference sequence). There are 14 residues in the CDR3. Germline trimming cut 5 bases from V and 6 bases from J; bases unmatched to any gene: 9.

The chain is built from TRBV7-9 and TRBJ2-7; 8 bases are a match to TRBD1. Sequencing used peripheral blood. The clonotype originates from a man between 65 and 85 years old with active or convalescent COVID-19. In nucleotides, the CDR3 is TGTGCCAGCAGCCCTCGACAGGGGAGTAGCGAGCAGTACTTC. Translating gives CASSPRQGSSEQYF.